The next 22 T cell receptor beta chains were all read from a single sample in a study of human T cells and chemical hapten exposure (dated by TCRdb to the early 2020s). The sample's time point, from its label and the paper: patch test 3, about 24 weeks after DPC sensitization. The label giving this sample's treatment or condition can be read as: therapeutic diphenylcyclopropenone sensitization with weekly scalp DPC. The method was RACE. The reads were generated on a NextSeq 500. Clones were called with MiXCR by TCRdb after fastp trimmed the public reads at Q25, and only in-frame beta chains were retained. Each record represents a unique CDR3 protein, reported with the most common genes and DNA among its rows. This sample lists over 150,000 distinct CDR3 sequences; approximately 30% were detected once. The ten top clones hold approximately 2.3% of the sample. Sequencing was performed on whole blood, taken in connection with sensitization to the hapten diphenylcyclopropenone (DPC). These receptors were taken from a woman aged 18-35 years with alopecia areata. Some clones in this sample may be carry-over from other donors' samples.

The rearrangement joins TRBV4-1 to TRBJ2-1; 10 bases fit TRBD2. V lost 1 base, J lost 9 bases, and 9 bases stayed unmatched. CDR1 and CDR2 (germline): MGHRA, YSYEKL. The CDR3 consists of 16 residues. CDR3 DNA: TGCGCCAGCAGCCAAGGTCTAGCGGGAGAGGCAGGTGAGCAGTTCTTC. Amino acid sequence: CASSQGLAGEAGEQFF.

This sequence joins TRBV24-1 and TRBJ1-2; the D is unclear. Looked up from germline, CDR1 is KGHDR and CDR2 is SFDVKD. The CDR3 loop spans 13 amino acids. The V gene lost 4 bases and the J gene lost 4 bases, with 9 bases spanning the gap. CDR3 in DNA: TGTGCCACCAGTGAGGCGTCTTTCTATGGCTACACCTTC. Translation: CATSEASFYGYTF.

The genes are TRBV7-2 and TRBJ2-5; tentative D call: TRBD2 (5 bases). Germline CDR1 reads SGHTA; CDR2 reads FQGNSA. V shed 5 bases and J shed 5 bases, with 12 bases lying between them. The CDR3 extends over 13 amino acids. This CDR3 reads CASSRWAGETQYF. CDR3 coding DNA: TGTGCCAGCAGCCGTTGGGCGGGTGAGACCCAGTACTTC.

The genes are TRBV4-2 and TRBJ2-7; 9 bases align to TRBD2. V gave up 0 bases and J gave up 5 bases; unmatched junction bases: 8. The germline gives CDR1 LGHNA, CDR2 YNFKEQ. This CDR3 spans 16 amino acids. The CDR3 reads CASSQESQRGDHEQYF. The CDR3, as DNA: TGTGCCAGCAGCCAAGAATCCCAGCGGGGGGACCACGAGCAGTACTTC.

This clonotype was counted ten times or more. The chain uses TRBV4-3 and TRBJ2-3; D gene uncertain. V was clipped by 4 bases and J by 2 bases, with 7 bases between them. The germline CDR1 and CDR2 sequences are LGHNA and YSLEER. The CDR3 is 13 residues long. The CDR3 DNA follows: TGCGCCAGCAGCCGCTACATCACAGATACGCAGTATTTT. Residues: CASSRYITDTQYF.

The chain has TRBV27 and TRBJ2-2; no firm D call. V lost 1 base to trimming and J lost 1 base, with 10 bases between them. This CDR3 has 16 residues. CDR1 is MNHEY and CDR2 is SMNVEV in the germline V gene (reference sequence). CDR3 sequence (DNA): TGTGCCAGCAGTTTATACCCCGATATGAACACCGGGGAGCTGTTTTTT. It is translated as CASSLYPDMNTGELFF.

This clonotype was seen more than once but under ten times. This CDR3 reads CASRTGGAEQYF. The CDR3 nucleotides are TGTGCCAGCCGCACAGGGGGCGCAGAGCAGTACTTC. V is TRBV2 and J is TRBJ2-7, with 9 bases that match TRBD1. CDR1 is SNHLY, CDR2 FYNNEI, per germline. CDR3 length: 12 amino acids. J was trimmed by 7 bases and V by 8 bases; bases with no gene match: 6.

This chain uses TRBV10-3 with TRBJ1-5, with D unclear. Per the germline V gene, CDR1 is ENHRY and CDR2 is SYGVKD. The V gene lost 8 bases and the J gene lost 2 bases, with 13 bases spanning the gap. The CDR3 spans 14 residues. CDR3 DNA sequence: TGTGCCATCGCCCCGGACCTCGGCAATCAGCCCCAGCATTTT. The encoded protein is CAIAPDLGNQPQHF.

The chain links TRBV29-1 to TRBJ1-4; TRBD1 aligns across 9 bases. The germline V gene encodes CDR1 SQVTM and CDR2 ANQGSEA. The CDR3 extends over 11 amino acids. After removal of 6 bases from V and 11 bases from J, the junction contained 4 bases not matched to a gene. Here the CDR3 DNA reads TGCAGCGTCGACAGGGGGAACAAACTGTTTTTT. This sequence encodes CSVDRGNKLFF.

This chain joins TRBV7-8 and TRBJ1-6; 9 bases agree with TRBD1. J gave up 7 bases and V 7 bases, and 11 bases lay outside the gene matches. The length of the CDR3 is 16 residues. CDR1 and CDR2 from the germline V gene are SGHVS and FQNEAQ. CDR3 in amino acids: CASTYSRGTGNSPLHF. CDR3 nucleotides: TGTGCCAGCACCTACTCTAGGGGGACAGGGAATTCACCCCTCCACTTT.

J is TRBJ1-5 and V is TRBV5-4, with a weak D call TRBD1 (5 bases). The CDR3 contains 14 residues. The V and J ends lost 4 bases and 4 bases respectively, with 12 bases between them. From germline, CDR1 is SGHNT and CDR2 YYREEE (reference sequence). The CDR3 DNA follows: TGTGCCAGCAGCCCCGGTGGACAAAATCAGCCCCAGCATTTT. Protein: CASSPGGQNQPQHF.

The chain has TRBV27 and TRBJ2-5; D is undetermined. V was shortened by 7 bases and J by 4 bases, with 10 bases between the two germline ends. CDR1 MNHEY and CDR2 SMNVEV come from the germline V gene (reference sequence). The CDR3 is 12 residues long. The CDR3 loop is CASIGRGETQYF. The DNA for the CDR3 is TGTGCCAGCATCGGGCGAGGAGAGACCCAGTACTTC.

This chain connects TRBV14 to TRBJ2-3; D is uncertain. Germline-derived CDR1 and CDR2 are SGHDN and FVKESK. V was pared by 0 bases and J by 5 bases, with 6 bases between. CDR3 size: 13 residues. DNA of the CDR3: TGTGCCAGCAGCCAAGATCCTGGAGATACGCAGTATTTT. This sequence encodes CASSQDPGDTQYF. Full variable domain (rest looked up from reference TRBV14 and TRBJ2-3): EAGVTQFPSHSVIEKGQTVTLRCDPISGHDNLYWYRRVMGKEIKFLLHFVKESKQDESGMPNNRFLAERTGGTYSTLKVQPAELEDSGVYFCASSQDPGDTQYFGPGTRLTVL.

V gene TRBV6-5 combines with J gene TRBJ1-5; the match to TRBD1 covers 7 bases. V dropped 4 bases and J dropped 5; count of bases not matched to a gene: 11. Per the germline V gene, CDR1 is MNHEY and CDR2 is SVGAGI. There are 16 residues in the CDR3. CDR3 in DNA: TGTGCCAGCAGTTCCGGGGGCAGGGGGGGAGATCAGCCCCAGCATTTT. Encoded protein: CASSSGGRGGDQPQHF.

The gene calls are TRBV10-3 and TRBJ2-1; TRBD2 matches 10 bases. The trim removed 6 bases at V and 7 bases at J, leaving 9 bases unmatched. CDR1 ENHRY and CDR2 SYGVKD come from the germline V gene. This CDR3 comprises 15 residues. CDR3 nucleotide sequence: TGTGCCATCAGCTACCAGCGGGAGGGCGGGAATGAGCAGTTCTTC. Amino acids: CAISYQREGGNEQFF.

This clonotype was seen ten or more times. This sequence joins TRBV12-3 or TRBV12-4 and TRBJ2-2; D is uncertain. With 5 bases removed from V and 4 bases from J, the gap between germline ends came to 8 bases. The CDR3 runs 13 residues. Here the CDR3 reads CASSPGLTGELFF. For the CDR3, the DNA is TGTGCCAGCAGTCCGGGCCTCACCGGGGAGCTGTTTTTT.

This clonotype has more than one count but fewer than ten. The chain combines TRBV20-1 with TRBJ2-2; 7 bases fit TRBD1. CDR1 is DFQATT, CDR2 SNEGSKA, per germline (reference sequence). The CDR3 loop spans 13 amino acids. The CDR3 bases are TGCTCGACAGGGTGGCCTAACACCGGGGAGCTGTTTTTT. Encoded protein: CSTGWPNTGELFF.

This clonotype came up a few times. The V gene is TRBV9, the J gene TRBJ2-5, with TRBD2 identical over 7 bases. Germline V gives CDR1 SGDLS, CDR2 YYNGEE. V lost 2 bases and J lost 4; bases outside the gene matches: 5. This CDR3 has 14 amino acids. The chain's CDR3 is CASSVGASGETQYF. The CDR3 DNA reads as TGTGCCAGCAGCGTTGGGGCTAGCGGAGAGACCCAGTACTTC.

Ten or more counts support this clonotype. The chain links TRBV6-2 or TRBV6-3 to TRBJ2-7, with a possible D match to TRBD2 (6 bases). Trimming shortened V by 8 bases and J by 4 bases, and 15 bases separated the two germline ends. The length of the CDR3 is 13 residues. CDR1 is MNHEY, CDR2 SVGEGT, per germline. The DNA for the CDR3 is TGTGCCAGCGGGCGGGGCCCAGGATACGAGCAGTACTTC. Its translation: CASGRGPGYEQYF.

This clonotype was counted only a few times. This rearrangement joins TRBV6-1 to TRBJ1-1, with D maybe TRBD1 (5 bases). Germline CDR1 is MNHNS and CDR2 is SASEGT. This CDR3 comprises 14 residues. Trimming took 2 bases from V and 6 from J, leaving 13 bases between them. For the CDR3, the DNA is TGTGCCAGCAGTGAAAACGGGGGTGAGGCTGAAGCTTTCTTT. Its translation: CASSENGGEAEAFF.

This clonotype has just a few counts. The chain has TRBV28 and TRBJ2-7, with 12 nucleotides matching TRBD1. The CDR3 is 16 residues long. From germline, CDR1 is MDHEN and CDR2 SYDVKM. V gave up 10 bases and J gave up 0 bases; unmatched junction bases: 10. CDR3 nucleotide sequence: TGTGCCACTAAGGGACAGGGGGCAAGCGGCTCCTACGAGCAGTACTTC. Translated, it gives CATKGQGASGSYEQYF. Combining the CDR3 with reference TRBV28 and TRBJ2-7 gives the whole variable domain DVKVTQSSRYLVKRTGEKVFLECVQDMDHENMFWYRQDPGLGLRLIYFSYDVKMKEKGDIPEGYSVSREKKERFSLILESASTNQTSMYLCATKGQGASGSYEQYFGPGTRLTVT.

A remark on this clonotype: A much larger clone lies one base from this, so it may be a read error. The V and J genes are TRBV15 and TRBJ1-2; no reliable D call. Per the germline V gene, CDR1 is LNHNV and CDR2 is YYDKDF (reference sequence). V was trimmed by 5 bases and J by 3 bases, leaving 16 bases between them. The CDR3 spans 15 residues. CDR3 DNA sequence: TGTGCCACCAGCGCGCGGTCAATCTCTCACTATGGCTACACCTTC. The encoded protein is CATSARSISHYGYTF.